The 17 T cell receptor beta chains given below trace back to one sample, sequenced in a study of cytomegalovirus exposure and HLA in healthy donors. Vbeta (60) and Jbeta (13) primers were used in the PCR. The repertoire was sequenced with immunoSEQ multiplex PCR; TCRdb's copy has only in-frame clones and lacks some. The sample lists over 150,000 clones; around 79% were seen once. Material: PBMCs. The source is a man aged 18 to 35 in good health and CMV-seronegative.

Here the CDR3 DNA reads TGTGCCAGCAGTGTTAGACGGGGGGCTGACGGGGAGCTGTTTTTT. This sequence encodes CASSVRRGADGELFF. This chain connects TRBV6-1 to TRBJ2-2; D possibly corresponds to TRBD2 (7 bases). Trimming cost V 4 bases and J 7 bases, with 16 bases left between them. The V gene's germline CDR1 is MNHNS and CDR2 SASEGT. CDR3 length equals 15 residues.

CDR3 bases: TGTGCCAGCAGTAGACCTATTAGCGGCTCCTACGAGCAGTACTTC. Translation gives CASSRPISGSYEQYF. V is TRBV28 and J is TRBJ2-7; D may be TRBD2 (6 bases). The V end was cut by 5 bases, the J end by 0 bases, with 14 bases between. This CDR3 comprises 15 residues. CDR1 MDHEN and CDR2 SYDVKM come from the germline V gene.

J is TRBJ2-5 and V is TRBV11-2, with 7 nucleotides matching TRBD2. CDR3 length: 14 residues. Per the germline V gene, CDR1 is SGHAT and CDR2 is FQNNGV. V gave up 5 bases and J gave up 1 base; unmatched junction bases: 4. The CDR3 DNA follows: TGTGCCAGCAGCCTAGCGGTCCTCCAAGAGACCCAGTACTTC. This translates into CASSLAVLQETQYF.

In DNA, the CDR3 is TGTGCCAGCTCGCCAGACAGGGGGAATAATTCACCCCTCCACTTT. Translation: CASSPDRGNNSPLHF. V gene TRBV18 combines with J gene TRBJ1-6; TRBD1 agrees at 9 bases. Germline trimming cut 6 bases from V and 5 bases from J; bases unmatched to any gene: 5. Germline V gene lookup returns CDR1 KGHSH and CDR2 LQKENI. CDR3 size: 15 residues.

The CDR3 DNA reads as TGTGCCAGCTCCCCGGGACAGACCTCTACCTACGAGCAGTACTTC. Encoded protein: CASSPGQTSTYEQYF. This chain joins TRBV18 and TRBJ2-7; 7 bases fit TRBD1. V dropped 6 bases and J dropped 2; count of bases not matched to a gene: 10. The CDR3 is 15 amino acids. Per the germline V gene, CDR1 is KGHSH and CDR2 is LQKENI.

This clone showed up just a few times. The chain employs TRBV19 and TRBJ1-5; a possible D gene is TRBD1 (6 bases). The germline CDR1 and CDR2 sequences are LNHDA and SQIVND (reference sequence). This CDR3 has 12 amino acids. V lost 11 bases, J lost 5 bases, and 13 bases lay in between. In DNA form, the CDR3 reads TGTGCCGGGGGGGCCCAGGATCAGCCCCAGCATTTT. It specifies CAGGAQDQPQHF.

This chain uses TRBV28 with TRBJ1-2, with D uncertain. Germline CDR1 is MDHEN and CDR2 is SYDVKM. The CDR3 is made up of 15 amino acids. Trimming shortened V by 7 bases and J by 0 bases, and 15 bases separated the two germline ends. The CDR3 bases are TGTGCCAGCACTAACGGCGGCAGTTCTAACTATGGCTACACCTTC. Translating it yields CASTNGGSSNYGYTF.

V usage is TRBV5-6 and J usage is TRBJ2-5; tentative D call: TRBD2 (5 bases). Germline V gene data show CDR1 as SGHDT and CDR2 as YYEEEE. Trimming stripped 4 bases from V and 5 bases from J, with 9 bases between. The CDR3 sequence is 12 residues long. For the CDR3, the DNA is TGTGCCAGCAGCCGAGGAGGCGAGACCCAGTACTTC. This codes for CASSRGGETQYF.

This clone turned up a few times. The CDR3, as DNA: TGTGCCAGCAGCGTAGCTACAGGGACCTCTGGAAACACCATATATTTT. Translating gives CASSVATGTSGNTIYF. The V and J genes are TRBV9 and TRBJ1-3; D might be TRBD1 (6 bases). CDR1 and CDR2 (germline): SGDLS, YYNGEE. Trimming left V 0 bases short and J 0 bases short, with 10 bases between. CDR3 length: 16 amino acids.

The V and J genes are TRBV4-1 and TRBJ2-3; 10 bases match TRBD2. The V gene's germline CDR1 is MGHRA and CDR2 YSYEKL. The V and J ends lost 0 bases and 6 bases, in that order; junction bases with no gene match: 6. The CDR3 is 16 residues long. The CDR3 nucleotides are TGCGCCAGCAGCCAAGATTTGGCTAGCGGGGGTGATACGCAGTATTTT. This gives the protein CASSQDLASGGDTQYF.

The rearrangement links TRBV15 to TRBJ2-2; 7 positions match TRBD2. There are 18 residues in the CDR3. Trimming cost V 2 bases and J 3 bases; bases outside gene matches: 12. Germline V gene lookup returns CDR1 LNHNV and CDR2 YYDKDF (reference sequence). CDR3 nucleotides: TGTGCCACCAGCAGATCCCGAGGGACTACCCAAGACACCGGGGAGCTGTTTTTT. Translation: CATSRSRGTTQDTGELFF.

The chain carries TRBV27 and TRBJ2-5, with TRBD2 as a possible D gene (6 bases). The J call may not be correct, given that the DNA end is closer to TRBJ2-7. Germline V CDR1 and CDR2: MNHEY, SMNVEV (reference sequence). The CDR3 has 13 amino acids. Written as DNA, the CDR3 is TGTGCCAGCAGTATTCTAGGAGGGGACGAGCAGTACTTC. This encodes CASSILGGDEQYF.

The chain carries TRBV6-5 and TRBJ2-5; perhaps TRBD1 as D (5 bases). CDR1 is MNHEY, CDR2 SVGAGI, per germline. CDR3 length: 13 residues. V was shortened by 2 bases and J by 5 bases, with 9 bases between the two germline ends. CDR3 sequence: CASSYAQEETQYF. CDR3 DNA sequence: TGTGCCAGCAGTTACGCACAGGAGGAGACCCAGTACTTC.

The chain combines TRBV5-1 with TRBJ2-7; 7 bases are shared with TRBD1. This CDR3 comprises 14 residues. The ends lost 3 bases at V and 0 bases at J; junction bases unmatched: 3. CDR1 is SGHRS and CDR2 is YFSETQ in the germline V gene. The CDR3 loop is CASSWTGFSYEQYF. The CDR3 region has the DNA TGCGCCAGCAGCTGGACAGGATTCTCCTACGAGCAGTACTTC.

The CDR3 nucleotides read TGTGCCAGCTCACCTCCGGGATCTATTTACAATGAGCAGTTCTTC. This gives the protein CASSPPGSIYNEQFF. The chain recombines TRBV18 with TRBJ2-1; possible D gene TRBD2, 5 bases. Trimming took off 3 bases at V and 4 bases at J, with 13 bases between the two ends. Per germline, CDR1 KGHSH and CDR2 LQKENI. The CDR3 is 15 amino acids.

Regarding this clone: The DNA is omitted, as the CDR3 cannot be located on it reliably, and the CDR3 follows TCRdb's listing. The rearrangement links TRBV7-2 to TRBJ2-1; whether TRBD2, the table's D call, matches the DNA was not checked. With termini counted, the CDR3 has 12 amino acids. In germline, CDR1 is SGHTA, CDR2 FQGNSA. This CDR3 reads CASSFGPGEQFF.

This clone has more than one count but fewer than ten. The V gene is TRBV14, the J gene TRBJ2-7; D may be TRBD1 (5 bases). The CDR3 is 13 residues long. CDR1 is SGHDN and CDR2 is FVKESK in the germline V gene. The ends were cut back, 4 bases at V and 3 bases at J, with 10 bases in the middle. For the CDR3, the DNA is TGTGCCAGCAGCCCAGGACAAAGCTACGAGCAGTACTTC. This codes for CASSPGQSYEQYF.